This T cell receptor beta chain emerged from a study of T cells in Graves' hyperthyroidism and ophthalmopathy. Study overall: Any treatment followed the collection of peripheral blood at initial diagnosis.

There are 15 residues in the CDR3. Trimming at V came to 6 bases and at J to 3 bases, leaving 8 bases not matched to a gene. Germline V lookup: CDR1 MNHNS, CDR2 SASEGT. Ophthalmopathy patients had Clinical Activity Score at least 3, NOSPECS grade at least 4, duration under 3 months. Diagnosing involved the use of clinical symptoms, serum thyroxine and TRAb, thyroid ultrasound and orbital computed tomography. The source of the PBMCs was 10 ml of fresh peripheral blood. Amplified TCR beta CDR3 regions came from RNA transcripts. Researchers ran a first-round RT-PCR on the TCR CDR3 using the HTBI primer set. In TCRdb, the multiplex PCR reads were re-called with MiXCR into one record per CDR3 protein. The sample records about 610,000 distinct CDR3 sequences, about 15% being singletons.

The chain has TRBV6-1 and TRBJ1-5; 7 nucleotides line up with TRBD1. Source material: blood. This TCR was sampled from a woman aged 40 to 55 with Graves' ophthalmopathy. The CDR3 coding sequence is TGTGCCAGCAGCCCGACAGGGATGTCCAATCAGCCCCAGCATTTT. It codes for CASSPTGMSNQPQHF.